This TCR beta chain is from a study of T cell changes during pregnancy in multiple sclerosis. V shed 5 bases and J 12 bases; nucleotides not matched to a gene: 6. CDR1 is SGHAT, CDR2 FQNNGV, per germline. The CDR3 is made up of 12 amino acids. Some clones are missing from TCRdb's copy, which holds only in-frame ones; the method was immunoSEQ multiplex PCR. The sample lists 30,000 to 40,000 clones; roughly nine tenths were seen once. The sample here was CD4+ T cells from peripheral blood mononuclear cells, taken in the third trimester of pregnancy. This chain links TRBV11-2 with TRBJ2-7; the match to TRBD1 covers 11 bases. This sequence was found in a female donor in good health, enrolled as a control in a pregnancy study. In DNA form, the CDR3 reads TGTGCCAGCAGCCCGGACAGGGGGCGATCGTACTTC. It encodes CASSPDRGRSYF.